This passage covers 8 T cell receptor beta chains from one sample sequenced in a study of blood T cell repertoires in COVID-19. Here immunoSEQ multiplex PCR was the method, and the copy in TCRdb shows in-frame clones only, minus some. The sample has under 200,000 clones; approximately 83% are singletons. Sequencing used PBMCs or T cells enriched from blood (not recorded which). The receptors originated from an older woman who had recovered from COVID-19.

This clone was observed a single time. The chain has TRBV24-1 and TRBJ2-5; TRBD1 matches 7 bases. The CDR3 is 16 residues long. CDR1 and CDR2 from the germline V gene are KGHDR and SFDVKD. V lost 1 base and J lost 4; bases outside the gene matches: 8. The CDR3 here is CATSDFVDAGGETQYF. The CDR3, as DNA: TGTGCCACCAGTGATTTCGTTGACGCAGGGGGAGAGACCCAGTACTTC.

This chain uses TRBV19 with TRBJ1-2; 8 nucleotides match TRBD1. Germline CDR1 and CDR2: LNHDA and SQIVND (reference sequence). Unmatched junction bases numbered 16, after V lost 6 bases and J lost 4 bases. This CDR3 spans 17 amino acids. The CDR3 DNA reads TGTGCCAGTAGGGCATTACCCGGACAGGGAAGTGGCTATGGCTACACCTTC. Its translation: CASRALPGQGSGYGYTF.

The chain couples TRBV7-2 to TRBJ1-1; D might be TRBD1 (6 bases). Trimming shortened V by 5 bases and J by 1 base, and 8 bases separated the two germline ends. Germline CDR1 SGHTA, CDR2 FQGNSA. This CDR3 has 13 residues. Written as DNA, the CDR3 is TGTGCCAGCAGCGACAGGAAGAACACTGAAGCTTTCTTT. Residues: CASSDRKNTEAFF.

The chain employs TRBV19 and TRBJ2-1; D unresolved. V lost 5 bases to trimming and J lost 10 bases, with 12 bases between them. CDR3 length: 12 amino acids. Germline loops: CDR1 LNHDA, CDR2 SQIVND (reference sequence). As DNA, the CDR3 is TGTGCCAGTAGTTTCAATACCGGGGAGCAGTTCTTC. It specifies CASSFNTGEQFF.

V and J are TRBV19 and TRBJ1-5; D gene ambiguous. From germline, CDR1 is LNHDA and CDR2 SQIVND (reference sequence). The V end lost 8 bases, the J end lost 5 bases, and 22 bases lay between the germline ends. The CDR3 consists of 16 residues. CDR3 sequence reads: CASQDPGTGDHQPQHF. CDR3 in DNA: TGTGCCAGTCAAGACCCGGGAACCGGGGATCATCAGCCCCAGCATTTT. The full variable domain, completed using reference TRBV19 and TRBJ1-5, is DGGITQSPKYLFRKEGQNVTLSCEQNLNHDAMYWYRQDPGQGLRLIYYSQIVNDFQKGDIAEGYSVSREKKESFPLTVTSAQKNPTAFYLCASQDPGTGDHQPQHFGDGTRLSIL.

The chain links TRBV15 to TRBJ2-2; 9 bases align to TRBD2. This CDR3 region has 15 residues. Unmatched junction bases numbered 4, after V lost 4 bases and J lost 4 bases. Germline lookup yields CDR1 LNHNV and CDR2 YYDKDF (reference sequence). The CDR3 region is CATSNLAGFTGELFF. CDR3 coding DNA: TGTGCCACCAGCAACCTAGCGGGGTTCACCGGGGAGCTGTTTTTT.

The chain links TRBV28 to TRBJ1-5; no definite D call. There are 12 residues in the CDR3. The germline gives CDR1 MDHEN, CDR2 SYDVKM. The V end lost 8 bases, the J end lost 9 bases, and 14 bases lay between the germline ends. The CDR3 sequence is CASFSVNWPQHF. CDR3 DNA: TGTGCCAGCTTCTCCGTAAATTGGCCCCAGCATTTT.

The gene calls are TRBV28 and TRBJ1-1; D is possibly TRBD1 (5 bases). The CDR3 loop spans 12 amino acids. The V end was cut by 5 bases, the J end by 5 bases, with 9 bases between. CDR1 MDHEN and CDR2 SYDVKM come from the germline V gene. CDR3 DNA: TGTGCCAGCAGTCCACCAGGGACTGAAGCTTTCTTT. Residues: CASSPPGTEAFF.